This T cell receptor (beta chain) was captured by sequencing in a study of vaccination effects on CD4 cells after COVID-19. With about 9 days of culture completed, CD4+ T cells were isolated. Each participant received a vaccine that was either BNT162b2 or mRNA-1273, given as two doses. Generated by immunoSEQ multiplex PCR, the TCRdb table keeps only in-frame clones and is missing some. Of 47,000 or so clones in the sample, roughly three quarters were seen once. Germline CDR1 and CDR2: GTSNPN and SVGIG (reference sequence). This CDR3 is built from 13 residues. V lost 4 bases to trimming and J lost 9 bases, with 13 bases between them. The study, taken as a whole, reports: Vaccine- and infection-induced clones showed marked clonal contraction late following vaccination. Cross-reactivity with common cold coronaviruses was shown by only 1 of 255 vaccine-induced clones in healthy vaccinees. Limitations: small convalescent group and missing early post-infection timepoints.

On this clone: Its antigen is undetermined.

The rearrangement links TRBV30 to TRBJ1-6; D is possibly TRBD1 (6 bases). The receptor was derived from a human donor who received a COVID-19 vaccine. Specimen: CD4+ T cells from PBMCs cultured without peptide, collected after COVID-19 vaccination. CDR3 sequence (DNA): TGTGCCTGGACTCCCCTCAGGGGTTCACCCCTCCACTTT. Residues: CAWTPLRGSPLHF.